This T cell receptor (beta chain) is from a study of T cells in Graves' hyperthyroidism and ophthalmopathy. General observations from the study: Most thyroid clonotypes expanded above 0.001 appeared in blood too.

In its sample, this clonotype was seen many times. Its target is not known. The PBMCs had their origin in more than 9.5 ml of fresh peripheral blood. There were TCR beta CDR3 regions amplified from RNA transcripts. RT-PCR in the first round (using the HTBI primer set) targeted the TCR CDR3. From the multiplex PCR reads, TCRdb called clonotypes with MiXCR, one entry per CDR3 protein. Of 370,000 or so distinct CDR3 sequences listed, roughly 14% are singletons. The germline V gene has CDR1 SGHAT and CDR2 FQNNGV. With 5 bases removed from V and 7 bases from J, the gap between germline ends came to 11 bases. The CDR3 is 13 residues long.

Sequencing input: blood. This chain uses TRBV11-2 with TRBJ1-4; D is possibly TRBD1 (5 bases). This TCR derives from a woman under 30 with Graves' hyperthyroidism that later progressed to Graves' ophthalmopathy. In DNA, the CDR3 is TGTGCCAGCAGCATAGGGGCCCTTGAAAAACTGTTTTTT. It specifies CASSIGALEKLFF.